This TCR beta chain derives from a study of shared clonotypes between healthy human individuals. Study-wide points: What rarefaction showed was incomplete sorted-subset sequencing despite large depth. Genetic and exposure-history diversity was limited by the few donors.

TCRdb's table, derived via immunoSEQ multiplex PCR, lists solely in-frame clones and lacks some. The sample yields roughly 1 million clones, around 76% seen once. As to this clone: The target antigen is unknown.

The CDR3 runs 16 residues. Germline V lookup: CDR1 SGHRS, CDR2 YFSETQ. V dropped 5 bases and J dropped 1 base, with 18 bases sitting between them. This sequence originates from a man between 18 and 29 years old in good health. Sequencing input: memory CD4+ T cells sorted from blood. Specified subset: CD45RA-negative fraction. This chain connects TRBV5-1 to TRBJ1-1; a possible D gene is TRBD1 (5 bases). The CDR3 is CASRELSGTPNTEAFF. CDR3 DNA sequence: TGCGCCAGCAGAGAGTTATCCGGGACCCCGAACACTGAAGCTTTCTTT.